Included here is one TCR beta chain sequence, with context. The antigen it binds to is not known. No qualities accompany the bases; no much larger clone lies one base away. Genomic DNA was extracted from sorted cells for sequencing of the TCRbeta CDR3 region. The immunoSEQ Assay was used for sequencing of TCRbeta CDR3 regions. TCRdb's version of the immuneACCESS table is confined to in-frame rearrangements and falls short of the full clone set. An unresolved V gene accounts for under half of the shortfall where checked; the remainder is of unknown origin. The table for this sample lists around 60,000 clones; 86% of them were counted only once. Together, the top ten hold roughly 0.9% of the sample. The trial excluded patients who had a history of autoimmune disease or who were on systemic immunosuppression. In every dose cohort, peripheral blood was drawn for TCR sequencing at baseline, cycle 4 day 1, and cycle 7 day 1. The samples were taken from a phase I, first-in-human, multicenter, open-label dose-escalation trial of ivuxolimab. Adults with locally advanced or metastatic melanoma, renal cell carcinoma, hepatocellular carcinoma or head and neck squamous cell carcinoma were enrolled in the trial. Before TCR sequencing, CD4+ T cells and CD8+ T cells from peripheral blood were sorted into separate populations.

The CDR3 holds 16 amino acids from the cysteine to the phenylalanine. Only CDR3 DNA remains: 48 bases, in frame from the first base. The germline V gene encodes CDR1 SNHLY and CDR2 FYNNEI. Relative to germline, V is 6 bases shorter and J is 0 bases shorter, with 12 bases between their ends. These data originate in a study of OX40 agonist ivuxolimab in advanced cancers. Some background on the complete study: Ivuxolimab, which targeted the costimulatory receptor OX40 (CD134), was an agonistic, fully human IgG2 monoclonal antibody. Intravenous ivuxolimab was administered to patients every 2 weeks at six dose levels: 0.01, 0.1, 0.3, 1.5, 3 and 10 mg/kg. Among the approximately 54 dose-escalation patients, 19 had hepatocellular carcinoma, approximately 15 melanoma, 9 renal cell carcinoma and 9 head and neck cancer. In the dose-escalation cohort, 82.7% of patients were male, and the mean age was approximately 64 years, with a range of about 23 to 85. Patients were allowed to have had prior anti-PD-1, anti-PD-L1 or anti-CTLA-4 therapy, and approximately 40% of the dose-escalation patients had been treated with checkpoint inhibitors. Partial responses occurred in three dose-escalation patients, of whom one had hepatocellular carcinoma and two had cutaneous melanoma. Peripheral TCRbeta sequencing aimed to test whether ivuxolimab altered TCR sequence diversity and caused clonal T-cell expansion. The paper reports the monotherapy dose-escalation portion (N of about 47 patients) of the phase I ivuxolimab trial.

What the authors observed across the whole study: In the 0.1-3.0 mg/kg groups, partial responders were among the patients with the lowest normalized peripheral clonal expansion, particularly in CD8+ T cells. Low levels of normalized T-cell clonal expansion were also shown by some nonresponding patients. At doses from 0.1 to 3.0 mg/kg, clonal expansion was seen in both CD4+ and CD8+ blood T cells between baseline and week 6. The antigen specificity of the clonally expanded peripheral T cells was not determined. After ivuxolimab, more expanded clones were found on average in CD8+ T cells than in CD4+ T cells.

The source of this sequence is an adult with an advanced solid tumor such as melanoma, head and neck, liver or kidney cancer. This chain joins TRBV2 to TRBJ1-6; the D gene assignment is ambiguous. The source was CD4+ or CD8+ T cells sorted from blood, collected in a trial of the OX40 agonist ivuxolimab. The CDR3 here reads CASRPGLSSYNSPLHF. The DNA sequence is TGTGCCAGCAGGCCCGGTCTGAGCTCCTATAATTCACCCCTCCACTTT.